This T cell receptor (beta chain) was sequenced during a study of cytomegalovirus exposure and HLA in healthy donors. The PCR made use of 60 Vbeta and 13 Jbeta primers. Assay used: immunoSEQ multiplex PCR; TCRdb lists only in-frame clones, some missing. The sample has approximately 160,000 clones; roughly 79% are singletons. Study observations and caveats: Within an earlier analysis, most TCR beta V segments proved productive either about 90% or about 30% of the time.

This clone was recorded only once. Its antigen remains unidentified. The donors were healthy bone marrow donors. CDR1 is MGHDK, CDR2 SYGVNS, per germline. V shed 4 bases and J shed 8 bases, with 9 bases lying between them. The CDR3 runs 13 residues. The clonotype was recovered from a male donor in good health and CMV-seropositive. The gene calls are TRBV25-1 and TRBJ1-6; unclear D gene. Sequenced sample: PBMCs. The DNA of the CDR3 is TGTGCCAGCAGTGTCCAGGTCGATTCACCCCTCCACTTT. Amino acids: CASSVQVDSPLHF.